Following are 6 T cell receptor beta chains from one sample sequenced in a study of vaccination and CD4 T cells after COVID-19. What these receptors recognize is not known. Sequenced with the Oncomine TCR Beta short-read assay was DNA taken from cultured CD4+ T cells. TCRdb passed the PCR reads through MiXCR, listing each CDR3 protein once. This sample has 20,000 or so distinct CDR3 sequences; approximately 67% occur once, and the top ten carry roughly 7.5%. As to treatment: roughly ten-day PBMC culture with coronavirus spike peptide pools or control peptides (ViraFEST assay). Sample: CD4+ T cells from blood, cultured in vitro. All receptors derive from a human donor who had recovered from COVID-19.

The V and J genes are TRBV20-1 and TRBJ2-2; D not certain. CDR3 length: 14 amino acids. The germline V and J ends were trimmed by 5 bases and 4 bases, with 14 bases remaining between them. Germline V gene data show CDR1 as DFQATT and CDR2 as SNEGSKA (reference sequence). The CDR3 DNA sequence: TGCAGTGCTCCGGTCGGCTGGCGCACCGGGGAGCTGTTTTTT. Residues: CSAPVGWRTGELFF.

DNA for the CDR3: TGTGCCACCAGCAGATACAGGGTCCATCAGCCCCAGCATTTT. It specifies CATSRYRVHQPQHF. V usage is TRBV15 and J usage is TRBJ1-5; possibly TRBD1 for D (6 bases). V lost 2 bases to trimming and J lost 5 bases, with 10 bases between them. This CDR3 contains 14 residues. Germline V lookup: CDR1 LNHNV, CDR2 YYDKDF (reference sequence). Using reference TRBV15 and TRBJ1-5 for the parts outside the CDR3, the full variable domain is DAMVIQNPRYQVTQFGKPVTLSCSQTLNHNVMYWYQQKSSQAPKLLFHYYDKDFNNEADTPDNFQSRRPNTSFCFLDIRSPGLGDTAMYLCATSRYRVHQPQHFGDGTRLSIL.

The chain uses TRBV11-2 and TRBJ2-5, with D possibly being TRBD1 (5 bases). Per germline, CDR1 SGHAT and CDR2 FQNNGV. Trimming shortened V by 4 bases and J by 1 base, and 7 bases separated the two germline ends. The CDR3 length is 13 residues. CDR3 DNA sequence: TGTGCCAGCAGCTGGGGCCTCCAAGAGACCCAGTACTTC. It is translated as CASSWGLQETQYF.

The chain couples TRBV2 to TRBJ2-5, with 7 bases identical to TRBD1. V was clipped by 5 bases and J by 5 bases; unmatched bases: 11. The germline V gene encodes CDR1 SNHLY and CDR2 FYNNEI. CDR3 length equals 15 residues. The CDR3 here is CASSKQGSPGETQYF. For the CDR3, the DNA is TGTGCCAGCAGTAAACAGGGGTCCCCAGGGGAGACCCAGTACTTC.

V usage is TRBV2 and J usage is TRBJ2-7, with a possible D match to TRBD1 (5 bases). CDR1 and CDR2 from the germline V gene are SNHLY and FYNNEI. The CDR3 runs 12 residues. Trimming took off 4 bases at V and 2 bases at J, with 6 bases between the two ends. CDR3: CASSVGAYEQYF. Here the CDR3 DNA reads TGTGCCAGCAGTGTAGGGGCCTACGAGCAGTACTTC.

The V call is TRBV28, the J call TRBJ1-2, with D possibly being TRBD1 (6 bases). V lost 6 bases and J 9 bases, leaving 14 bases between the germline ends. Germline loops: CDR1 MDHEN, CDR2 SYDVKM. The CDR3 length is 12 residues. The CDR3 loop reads CASSPGTRSYTF. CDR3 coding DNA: TGTGCCAGCAGCCCCGGGACAAGGAGCTACACCTTC.